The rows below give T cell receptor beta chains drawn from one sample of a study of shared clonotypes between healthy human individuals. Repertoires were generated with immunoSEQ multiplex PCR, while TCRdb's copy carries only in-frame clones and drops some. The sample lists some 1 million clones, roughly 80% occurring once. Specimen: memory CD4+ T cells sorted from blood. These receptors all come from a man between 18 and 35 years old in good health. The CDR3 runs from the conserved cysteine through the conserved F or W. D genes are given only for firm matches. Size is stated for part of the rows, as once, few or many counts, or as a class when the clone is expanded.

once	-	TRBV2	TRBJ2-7	CASETAGGSNEQYF	TGTGCCAGCGAAACGGCAGGGGGGTCCAACGAGCAGTACTTC
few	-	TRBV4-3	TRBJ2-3	CASSQVAMGTQYF	TGCGCCAGCAGCCAAGTAGCTATGGGTACGCAGTATTTT
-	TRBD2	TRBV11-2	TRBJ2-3	CASSPGGGRSTDTQYF	TGTGCCAGCAGCCCCGGTGGCGGGAGATCTACAGATACGCAGTATTTT
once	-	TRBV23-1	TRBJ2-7	CASSTISSYEQYF	TGCGCCAGCTCTACGATCAGCTCCTACGAGCAGTACTTC
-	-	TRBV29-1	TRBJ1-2	CSVLGNGGYTF	TGCAGCGTTCTTGGGAACGGTGGCTACACCTTC
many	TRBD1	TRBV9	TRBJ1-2	CASSVVGTGGAGNYGYTF	TGTGCCAGCAGCGTAGTTGGGACAGGGGGCGCGGGAAACTATGGCTACACCTTC
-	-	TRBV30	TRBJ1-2	CAWKTENYGYTF	TGTGCCTGGAAAACAGAAAACTATGGCTACACCTTC
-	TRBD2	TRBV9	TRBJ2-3	CASSSPKGLAESSTDTQYF	TGTGCCAGCAGTTCCCCTAAGGGACTAGCGGAATCTAGCACAGATACGCAGTATTTT
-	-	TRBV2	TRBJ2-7	CASRAGTPYEQYF	TGTGCCAGCAGGGCAGGGACCCCCTACGAGCAGTACTTC
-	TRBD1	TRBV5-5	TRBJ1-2	CASSLSIGQGNYGYTF	TGTGCCAGCAGCTTGAGTATCGGACAGGGAAACTATGGCTACACCTTC
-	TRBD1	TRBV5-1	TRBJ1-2	CASSLGGTGVNYGYTF	TGCGCCAGCAGCTTGGGAGGGACAGGCGTTAACTATGGCTACACCTTC
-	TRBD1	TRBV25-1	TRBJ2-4	CASSSTGVGVTKNIQYF	TGTGCCAGCAGTTCAACAGGGGTGGGGGTAACCAAAAACATTCAGTACTTC
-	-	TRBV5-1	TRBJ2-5	CASSPRGATQETQYF	TGCGCCAGCAGCCCCAGAGGGGCGACTCAAGAGACCCAGTACTTC
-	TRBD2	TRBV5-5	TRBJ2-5	CASSLALAGVGQETQYF	TGTGCCAGCAGCTTGGCCCTAGCGGGAGTGGGCCAAGAGACCCAGTACTTC
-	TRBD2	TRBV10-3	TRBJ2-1	CAISASGGYNEQFF	TGTGCCATCAGTGCTAGCGGGGGTTACAATGAGCAGTTCTTC
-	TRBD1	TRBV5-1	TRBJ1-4	CASSFLGTGGSNEKLFF	TGCGCCAGCAGCTTTTTGGGGACAGGGGGCTCTAATGAAAAACTGTTTTTT
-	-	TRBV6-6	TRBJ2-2	CASKMAGELFF	TGTGCCAGCAAGATGGCCGGGGAGCTGTTTTTT
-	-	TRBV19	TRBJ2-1	CASSPQEFGEQFF	TGTGCCAGTAGCCCACAGGAATTCGGTGAGCAGTTCTTC
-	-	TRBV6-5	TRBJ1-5	CASSSDSYSNQPQHF	TGTGCCAGCAGCTCCGACAGTTATAGCAATCAGCCCCAGCATTTT
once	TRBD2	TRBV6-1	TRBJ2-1	CASNRASGGYEQFF	TGTGCCAGCAATCGCGCTAGCGGGGGATATGAGCAGTTCTTC
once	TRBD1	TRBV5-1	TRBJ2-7	CASSPGQGGTYEQYF	TGCGCCAGCAGCCCCGGACAGGGGGGAACCTACGAGCAGTACTTC
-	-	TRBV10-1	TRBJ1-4	CASNRADGEKLFF	TGCGCCAGCAACAGGGCAGATGGCGAAAAACTGTTTTTT
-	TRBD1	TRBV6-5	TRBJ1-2	CASSLRDRGNYGYTF	TGTGCCAGCAGTCTCCGGGACAGGGGTAACTATGGCTACACCTTC
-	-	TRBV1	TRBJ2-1	CTSSQNTATLSYNEQFF	TGCACCAGCAGCCAGAATACAGCAACTCTCTCCTACAATGAGCAGTTCTTC
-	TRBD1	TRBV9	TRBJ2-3	CASSVRTGLDTQYF	TGTGCCAGCAGCGTGAGGACAGGGTTAGATACGCAGTATTTT
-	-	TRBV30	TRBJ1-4	CAWSLGQGNEKLFF	TGTGCCTGGAGTCTGGGGCAGGGTAATGAAAAACTGTTTTTT
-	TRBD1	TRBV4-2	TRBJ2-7	CASSRGQDSYEQYF	TGTGCCAGCAGCCGGGGACAGGACTCCTACGAGCAGTACTTC
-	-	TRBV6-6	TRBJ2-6	CASSSGELRGANVLTF	TGTGCCAGCAGTTCAGGGGAACTTAGAGGGGCCAACGTCCTGACTTTC
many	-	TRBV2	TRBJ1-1	CASSRMTEAFF	TGTGCCAGCAGCCGTATGACCGAAGCTTTCTTT
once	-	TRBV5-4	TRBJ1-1	CASSLGTDTEAFF	TGTGCCAGCAGCTTGGGGACTGATACTGAAGCTTTCTTT
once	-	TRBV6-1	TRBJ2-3	CASSGFAGRIADTQYF	TGTGCCAGCAGTGGCTTCGCGGGACGGATCGCAGATACGCAGTATTTT
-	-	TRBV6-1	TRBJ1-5	CASTQSPHQPQHF	TGTGCCAGCACCCAGAGTCCTCATCAGCCCCAGCATTTT
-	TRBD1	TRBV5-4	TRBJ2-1	CASSWDRGGNEQFF	TGTGCCAGCAGCTGGGACAGGGGAGGAAATGAGCAGTTCTTC
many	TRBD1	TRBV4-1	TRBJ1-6	CASSHPGGVLNSPLHF	TGCGCCAGCAGCCATCCAGGGGGAGTTCTAAATTCACCCCTCCACTTT
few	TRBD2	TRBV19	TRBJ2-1	CASSYLAGGRREQFF	TGTGCCAGTAGCTACCTAGCGGGAGGGCGCCGGGAGCAGTTCTTC
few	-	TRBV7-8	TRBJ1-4	CASSSQTGPNEKLFF	TGTGCCAGCAGCTCTCAGACAGGTCCTAATGAAAAACTGTTTTTT
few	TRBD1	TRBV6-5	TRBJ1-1	CASSYSWGQAEAFF	TGTGCCAGCAGTTACTCGTGGGGACAGGCTGAAGCTTTCTTT
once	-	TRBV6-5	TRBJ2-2	CASLKGSTGELFF	TGTGCCAGCTTAAAGGGTTCCACCGGGGAGCTGTTTTTT
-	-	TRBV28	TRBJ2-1	CASRLGLSSSYNEQFF	TGTGCCAGCAGGCTTGGACTGTCTTCCTCCTACAATGAGCAGTTCTTC
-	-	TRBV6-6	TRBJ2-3	CASSLGTDTQYF	TGTGCCAGCAGTCTCGGGACAGATACGCAGTATTTT
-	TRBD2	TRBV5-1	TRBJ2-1	CASSLAGLAGFGEQFF	TGCGCCAGCAGCTTGGCCGGACTAGCGGGATTCGGTGAGCAGTTCTTC
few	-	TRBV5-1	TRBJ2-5	CASSLWGKETQYF	TGCGCCAGCAGCTTATGGGGGAAAGAGACCCAGTACTTC
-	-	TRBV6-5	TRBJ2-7	CASTPGVTPPYEQYF	TGTGCCAGCACCCCGGGAGTAACACCCCCCTACGAGCAGTACTTC
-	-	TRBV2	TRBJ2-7	CASSGLPQEQYF	TGTGCCAGCAGTGGGCTACCACAGGAGCAGTACTTC
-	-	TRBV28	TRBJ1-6	CASSYSSYNSPLHF	TGTGCCAGCAGTTACAGCTCCTATAATTCACCCCTCCACTTT
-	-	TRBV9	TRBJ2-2	CASSVEGANTGELFF	TGTGCCAGCAGCGTAGAGGGAGCGAACACCGGGGAGCTGTTTTTT
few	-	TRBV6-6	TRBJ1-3	CASSYGGSGNTIYF	TGTGCCAGCAGTTACGGGGGTTCTGGAAACACCATATATTTT
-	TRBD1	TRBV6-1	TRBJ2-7	CASSERVPGQGYSYEQYF	TGTGCCAGCAGTGAACGGGTCCCGGGACAGGGGTACTCCTACGAGCAGTACTTC
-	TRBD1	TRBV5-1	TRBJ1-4	CASSPGTGGDEKLFF	TGCGCCAGCAGCCCAGGGACAGGGGGCGATGAAAAACTGTTTTTT
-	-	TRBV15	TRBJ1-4	CATSRDRPPKGEKLFF	TGTGCCACCAGCAGAGATCGTCCACCCAAGGGGGAAAAACTGTTTTTT
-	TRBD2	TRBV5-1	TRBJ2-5	CASSLIGTIQETQYF	TGCGCCAGCAGCTTGATCGGGACTATCCAAGAGACCCAGTACTTC
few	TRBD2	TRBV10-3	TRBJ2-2	CAIKLTSGGAAGELFF	TGTGCCATCAAACTCACTAGCGGGGGGGCCGCCGGGGAGCTGTTTTTT
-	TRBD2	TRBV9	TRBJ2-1	CASSVASGLSCNEQFF	TGTGCCAGCAGCGTAGCTAGCGGGCTCTCCTGCAATGAGCAGTTCTTC
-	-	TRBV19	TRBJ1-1	CASSPRDTEAFF	TGTGCCAGTAGTCCCAGGGACACTGAAGCTTTCTTT
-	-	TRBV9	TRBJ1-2	CASSVDGKEWGYTF	TGTGCCAGCAGCGTTGATGGGAAGGAATGGGGCTACACCTTC
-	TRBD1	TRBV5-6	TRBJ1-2	CASSLDRGDDYTF	TGTGCCAGCAGCCTAGACAGGGGAGACGACTACACCTTC
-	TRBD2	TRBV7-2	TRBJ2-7	CASSFNPSGRYEQYF	TGTGCCAGCAGCTTTAACCCTAGCGGTCGCTACGAGCAGTACTTC
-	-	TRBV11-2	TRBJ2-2	CASSLSQTGELFF	TGTGCCAGCAGCTTATCGCAAACCGGGGAGCTGTTTTTT